This note documents a single TCR beta chain sequence. This sample was taken from a study of blood T cell repertoires in COVID-19. The cohort comprised adults aged roughly 18 to 100 years residing in 20 to 30 US areas. Cohort 3 donors were reported recovered after two negative PCRs, clearance, or symptom resolution. As originally analysed: Researchers report that nucleated cell counts were estimated from reference gene primer amplification. TCRdb's table, derived via immunoSEQ multiplex PCR, lists solely in-frame clones and lacks some. That table gives V, J and clone size, and the DNA gave D and trimming. The table has 150,000 to 200,000 clones, around 83% seen once. Sequencing used PBMCs or T cells enriched from blood (not recorded which). This clonotype originated in a man in his fifties who had recovered from COVID-19.

CDR3 loop: CASSEATPETQYF. As DNA, the CDR3 is TGTGCCAGCAGTGAAGCCACACCAGAGACCCAGTACTTC. This chain joins TRBV2 and TRBJ2-5, with D unclear. Germline lookup yields CDR1 SNHLY and CDR2 FYNNEI. This CDR3 has 13 residues. V lost 0 bases, J lost 4 bases, and 6 bases lay in between.